A selection of T cell receptor beta chains follows, all from one sample in a study of blood T cell repertoires in COVID-19. Some clones are missing from TCRdb's copy, which holds only in-frame ones; the method was immunoSEQ multiplex PCR. The sample has about 140,000 clones, about 85% seen once. The sample consisted of peripheral blood. The receptor set was obtained from a human donor with acute or convalescent COVID-19. The donor label of this sample is uncertain. The CDR3 runs from the conserved cysteine through the conserved F or W. D genes are given only for firm matches. Clone size is not always given. Where it is, it says once, few, many or a class for expanded clones.

v_call: TRBV5-8
cdr3_length: 16
d_call: NA
clone_size: NA
j_call: TRBJ2-6
cdr3_aa: CASEPRGIAGANVLTF
cdr3_nt: TGTGCCAGCGAACCTCGGGGTATCGCTGGGGCCAACGTCCTGACTTTC

v_call: TRBV10-3
cdr3_length: 14
d_call: NA
clone_size: NA
j_call: TRBJ1-2
cdr3_aa: CAITNRDQSEGYTF
cdr3_nt: TGTGCCATCACAAACAGGGATCAGTCGGAAGGCTACACCTTC

v_call: TRBV28
cdr3_length: 16
d_call: NA
clone_size: NA
j_call: TRBJ2-4
cdr3_aa: CASSFLRAAGLNIQYF
cdr3_nt: TGTGCCAGCAGTTTCCTTCGGGCAGCGGGCTTAAACATTCAGTACTTC

v_call: TRBV27
cdr3_length: 12
d_call: NA
clone_size: NA
j_call: TRBJ1-5
cdr3_aa: CASSFSGQPQHF
cdr3_nt: TGTGCCAGCAGTTTCTCCGGTCAGCCCCAGCATTTT

v_call: TRBV19
cdr3_length: 14
d_call: NA
clone_size: once
j_call: TRBJ1-5
cdr3_aa: CASSTLTGGQPQHF
cdr3_nt: TGTGCCAGTAGTACGTTAACAGGAGGGCAGCCCCAGCATTTT

v_call: TRBV19
cdr3_length: 14
d_call: NA
clone_size: NA
j_call: TRBJ1-4
cdr3_aa: CASSWVGEIEKLFF
cdr3_nt: TGTGCCAGTAGTTGGGTCGGAGAGATTGAAAAACTGTTTTTT

v_call: TRBV4-3
cdr3_length: 18
d_call: TRBD1
clone_size: NA
j_call: TRBJ1-1
cdr3_aa: CASSQDGQESLMNTEAFF
cdr3_nt: TGCGCCAGCAGCCAAGATGGACAGGAGTCTTTGATGAACACTGAAGCTTTCTTT

v_call: TRBV7-2
cdr3_length: 14
d_call: TRBD1
clone_size: NA
j_call: TRBJ2-3
cdr3_aa: CASSPRQGRDTQYF
cdr3_nt: TGTGCCAGCAGCCCGAGACAGGGCAGGGATACGCAGTATTTT

v_call: TRBV29-1
cdr3_length: 14
d_call: NA
clone_size: NA
j_call: TRBJ1-1
cdr3_aa: CSVEGWARNTEAFF
cdr3_nt: TGCAGCGTTGAAGGTTGGGCGCGGAACACTGAAGCTTTCTTT

v_call: TRBV5-1
cdr3_length: 15
d_call: TRBD2
clone_size: once
j_call: TRBJ2-1
cdr3_aa: CASSLAGAGDHEQFF
cdr3_nt: TGCGCCAGCAGCTTGGCCGGGGCGGGAGATCATGAGCAGTTCTTC

v_call: TRBV10-3
cdr3_length: 15
d_call: TRBD1
clone_size: few
j_call: TRBJ1-1
cdr3_aa: CAISEDRAAFTEAFF
cdr3_nt: TGTGCCATCAGTGAGGACAGGGCCGCTTTCACTGAAGCTTTCTTT

v_call: TRBV7-2
cdr3_length: 17
d_call: TRBD2
clone_size: NA
j_call: TRBJ2-2
cdr3_aa: CASSLLLGGPVAGELFF
cdr3_nt: TGTGCCAGCAGCTTACTATTGGGAGGGCCGGTAGCCGGGGAGCTGTTTTTT

v_call: TRBV3-1/TRBV3-2
cdr3_length: 15
d_call: TRBD2
clone_size: once
j_call: TRBJ2-5
cdr3_aa: CASSQDPPGGRTQYF
cdr3_nt: TGTGCCAGCAGCCAAGATCCCCCGGGAGGGAGGACCCAGTACTTC

v_call: TRBV10-3
cdr3_length: 16
d_call: NA
clone_size: once
j_call: TRBJ1-3
cdr3_aa: CAISDPRELFGNTIYF
cdr3_nt: TGTGCCATCAGTGATCCGAGGGAGCTTTTCGGAAACACCATATATTTT

v_call: TRBV5-1
cdr3_length: 15
d_call: NA
clone_size: NA
j_call: TRBJ2-1
cdr3_aa: CASSLTGNSYNEQFF
cdr3_nt: TGCGCCAGCAGCTTGACAGGGAACTCCTACAATGAGCAGTTCTTC

v_call: TRBV7-8
cdr3_length: 16
d_call: TRBD2
clone_size: NA
j_call: TRBJ2-1
cdr3_aa: CASSRGGLAGDNEQFF
cdr3_nt: TGTGCCAGCAGCCGAGGGGGGCTAGCGGGAGACAATGAGCAGTTCTTC

v_call: TRBV19
cdr3_length: 16
d_call: NA
clone_size: once
j_call: TRBJ1-2
cdr3_aa: CASSIGHFQANYGYTF
cdr3_nt: TGTGCCAGTAGTATCGGACACTTTCAAGCTAACTATGGCTACACCTTC

v_call: TRBV5-3
cdr3_length: 17
d_call: NA
clone_size: NA
j_call: TRBJ1-5
cdr3_aa: CARSLRRRLLSNQPQHF
cdr3_nt: TGTGCCAGAAGCTTGAGGAGGCGTCTCCTTAGCAATCAGCCCCAGCATTTT

v_call: TRBV7-2
cdr3_length: 13
d_call: NA
clone_size: NA
j_call: TRBJ1-2
cdr3_aa: CASSPGQLYGYTF
cdr3_nt: TGTGCCAGCAGTCCTGGACAACTCTATGGCTACACCTTC

v_call: TRBV3-1/TRBV3-2
cdr3_length: 16
d_call: TRBD1
clone_size: NA
j_call: TRBJ1-6
cdr3_aa: CASSQGLTGDNSPLHF
cdr3_nt: TGTGCCAGCAGCCAAGGCCTTACAGGGGATAATTCACCCCTCCACTTT

v_call: TRBV6-1
cdr3_length: 14
d_call: NA
clone_size: NA
j_call: TRBJ1-5
cdr3_aa: CASSEAPRNQPQHF
cdr3_nt: TGTGCCAGCAGTGAAGCGCCCAGAAATCAGCCCCAGCATTTT

v_call: TRBV19
cdr3_length: 15
d_call: NA
clone_size: NA
j_call: TRBJ1-5
cdr3_aa: CASATRTEVDQPQHF
cdr3_nt: TGTGCCAGCGCAACGAGGACAGAGGTTGATCAGCCCCAGCATTTT

v_call: TRBV6-5
cdr3_length: 16
d_call: TRBD1
clone_size: NA
j_call: TRBJ1-3
cdr3_aa: CASSYSRGGSGNTIYF
cdr3_nt: TGTGCCAGCAGTTACTCGAGAGGGGGCTCAGGAAACACCATATATTTT

v_call: TRBV4-1
cdr3_length: 15
d_call: NA
clone_size: NA
j_call: TRBJ2-1
cdr3_aa: CASSLQGSPNHEQFF
cdr3_nt: TGCGCCAGCAGCCTACAGGGATCCCCCAACCATGAGCAGTTCTTC

v_call: TRBV5-4
cdr3_length: 17
d_call: TRBD2
clone_size: few
j_call: TRBJ2-2
cdr3_aa: CASRRGLAGGNTGELFF
cdr3_nt: TGTGCCAGCAGGCGGGGACTAGCGGGAGGGAACACCGGGGAGCTGTTTTTT

v_call: TRBV27
cdr3_length: 13
d_call: NA
clone_size: NA
j_call: TRBJ1-3
cdr3_aa: CASISQVGNTIYF
cdr3_nt: TGTGCCAGCATCTCACAAGTCGGAAACACCATATATTTT

v_call: TRBV5-6
cdr3_length: 15
d_call: NA
clone_size: few
j_call: TRBJ2-4
cdr3_aa: CASSSDGGPINIQYF
cdr3_nt: TGTGCCAGCAGCTCGGACGGAGGCCCCATAAACATTCAGTACTTC

v_call: TRBV7-9
cdr3_length: 11
d_call: NA
clone_size: once
j_call: TRBJ2-5
cdr3_aa: CASSSQETQYF
cdr3_nt: TGTGCCAGCAGCTCACAAGAGACCCAGTACTTC

v_call: TRBV6-7
cdr3_length: 12
d_call: NA
clone_size: NA
j_call: TRBJ1-1
cdr3_aa: CASNTANTEAFF
cdr3_nt: TGTGCCAGCAATACAGCGAACACTGAAGCTTTCTTT

v_call: TRBV12-5
cdr3_length: 14
d_call: NA
clone_size: few
j_call: TRBJ1-6
cdr3_aa: CASGLATMGSPLHF
cdr3_nt: TGTGCTAGTGGTTTGGCAACTATGGGTTCACCCCTCCACTTT

v_call: TRBV20-1
cdr3_length: 17
d_call: NA
clone_size: NA
j_call: TRBJ1-6
cdr3_aa: CSASHGGRATNNSPLHF
cdr3_nt: TGCAGTGCTAGTCATGGAGGTCGGGCAACAAATAATTCACCCCTCCACTTT

v_call: TRBV20-1
cdr3_length: 15
d_call: TRBD2
clone_size: NA
j_call: TRBJ2-1
cdr3_aa: CSASVAGGWNNEQFF
cdr3_nt: TGCAGTGCTAGTGTAGCGGGAGGGTGGAACAATGAGCAGTTCTTC

v_call: TRBV5-6
cdr3_length: 14
d_call: TRBD1
clone_size: NA
j_call: TRBJ1-5
cdr3_aa: CASSWGQNNQPQHF
cdr3_nt: TGTGCCAGCAGCTGGGGACAGAACAATCAGCCCCAGCATTTT

v_call: TRBV11-1
cdr3_length: 15
d_call: NA
clone_size: NA
j_call: TRBJ1-2
cdr3_aa: CASSLTGASNYGYTF
cdr3_nt: TGTGCCAGCAGCTTAACAGGAGCTTCTAACTATGGCTACACCTTC

v_call: TRBV5-1
cdr3_length: 12
d_call: NA
clone_size: NA
j_call: TRBJ1-1
cdr3_aa: CASSLQGTEAFF
cdr3_nt: TGCGCCAGCAGCTTGCAGGGCACTGAAGCTTTCTTT

v_call: TRBV6-2/TRBV6-3
cdr3_length: 12
d_call: NA
clone_size: few
j_call: TRBJ1-6
cdr3_aa: CASSYGGSPLHF
cdr3_nt: TGTGCCAGCAGTTACGGAGGGTCACCCCTCCACTTT

v_call: TRBV7-2
cdr3_length: 13
d_call: NA
clone_size: NA
j_call: TRBJ1-1
cdr3_aa: CASSLDRETEAFF
cdr3_nt: TGTGCCAGCAGCTTAGACAGGGAGACTGAAGCTTTCTTT

v_call: TRBV2
cdr3_length: 13
d_call: NA
clone_size: NA
j_call: TRBJ1-5
cdr3_aa: CASTGDSNQPQHF
cdr3_nt: TGTGCCAGCACGGGAGATAGCAATCAGCCCCAGCATTTT

v_call: TRBV5-6
cdr3_length: 17
d_call: NA
clone_size: NA
j_call: TRBJ2-3
cdr3_aa: CASSLGSMGRITDTQYF
cdr3_nt: TGTGCCAGCAGCTTGGGTTCCATGGGGCGGATCACAGATACGCAGTATTTT

v_call: TRBV6-5
cdr3_length: 13
d_call: NA
clone_size: NA
j_call: TRBJ1-5
cdr3_aa: CASGPQGSQPQHF
cdr3_nt: TGTGCCAGCGGGCCACAGGGCAGCCAGCCCCAGCATTTT

v_call: TRBV9
cdr3_length: 15
d_call: TRBD1
clone_size: NA
j_call: TRBJ1-2
cdr3_aa: CASNPGDRLNYGYTF
cdr3_nt: TGTGCCAGCAACCCAGGGGACAGATTAAACTATGGCTACACCTTC

v_call: TRBV7-2
cdr3_length: 14
d_call: NA
clone_size: few
j_call: TRBJ1-1
cdr3_aa: CASSPPRRDTEAFF
cdr3_nt: TGTGCCAGCAGCCCACCGAGGCGGGACACTGAAGCTTTCTTT